The T cell receptor (beta chain) under discussion was sequenced for a study of CD8+ T cells in alopecia areata. Study information: Tofacitinib ran 6 to 18 months, followed by 6 months off drug.

Treatment defined: oral pan-JAK inhibitor, 5-10 mg twice daily. General study findings and limits: Besides other cells, scalp samples also yield sequences of resident alphabeta T cells from normal skin. Researchers say the link of baseline CD8+ expansion to response remains uncertain, with one nonresponder.

Sequencing used cDNA as its template, made by extracting RNA and reverse transcribing it. The method was immunoSEQ multiplex PCR; TCRdb's version includes in-frame clones alone and lacks a portion of them. The table lists 100,000 to 140,000 clones, roughly 84% of them singletons. Details on this clone: Its antigen remains unknown.

This sequence was found in a human donor with alopecia areata. The input for sequencing was CD8+ T cells sorted from blood, taken at week 24, from a patient treated with tofacitinib.

CDR3 DNA sequence: TGTGCCAGCTCACCAAAGGGGCAGAACACCGGGGAGCTGTTTTTT. As protein: CASSPKGQNTGELFF. V is TRBV18 and J is TRBJ2-2; TRBD1 is a possible D gene (5 bases). Germline V CDR1 and CDR2: KGHSH, LQKENI. There are 15 residues in the CDR3. V lost 2 bases and J 1 base, leaving 8 bases between the germline ends.